Each of the 21 T cell receptor beta chains below was sequenced from the same sample in a study of cytomegalovirus exposure and HLA in healthy donors. The PCR made use of 60 Vbeta and 13 Jbeta primers. Repertoires were generated with immunoSEQ multiplex PCR, while TCRdb's copy carries only in-frame clones and drops some. The sample has about 50,000 clones, about three quarters seen once. The sequenced sample consisted of PBMCs. These receptors came from a man younger than 45 in good health and CMV-seropositive.

V and J are TRBV7-7 and TRBJ2-3; tentative D call: TRBD2 (5 bases). The CDR3 has 14 amino acids. Germline V gene lookup returns CDR1 SSHAT and CDR2 FNYEAQ (reference sequence). V was cut by 3 bases and J by 2 bases, with 9 bases left in between. CDR3 in DNA: TGTGCCAGCAGCTTCGGAGGCACCACAGATACGCAGTATTTT. As protein: CASSFGGTTDTQYF.

The V and J genes are TRBV4-1 and TRBJ1-3, with 8 bases identical to TRBD1. V lost 0 bases, J lost 5 bases, and 6 bases stayed unmatched. This CDR3 has 16 amino acids. Germline lookup yields CDR1 MGHRA and CDR2 YSYEKL. Written as DNA, the CDR3 is TGCGCCAGCAGCCAAGAACAGGGGGTCGCGCGAAACACCATATATTTT. Translated: CASSQEQGVARNTIYF.

The rearrangement uses TRBV10-3 and TRBJ2-1, with 8 bases fitting TRBD2. Germline-derived CDR1 and CDR2 are ENHRY and SYGVKD. V shed 4 bases, J shed 10 bases, and the junction held 18 bases outside the gene matches. There are 17 residues in the CDR3. CDR3 sequence reads: CAISVAGAGGRPGEQFF. The CDR3 nucleotides read TGTGCCATCAGTGTTGCTGGGGCGGGGGGACGTCCGGGGGAGCAGTTCTTC.

The chain recombines TRBV7-9 with TRBJ2-5; D might be TRBD1 (6 bases). Trimming cost V 7 bases and J 4 bases, with 22 bases left between them. The CDR3 has 16 amino acids. Germline CDR1 is SEHNR and CDR2 is FQNEAQ (reference sequence). The CDR3 protein is CASIPGQGPPGETQYF. The DNA of the CDR3 is TGTGCCAGCATCCCCGGGCAGGGGCCGCCTGGAGAGACCCAGTACTTC.

The chain couples TRBV5-1 to TRBJ2-3, with 8 bases fitting TRBD1. Unmatched junction bases numbered 6, after V lost 5 bases and J lost 4 bases. The germline V gene has CDR1 SGHRS and CDR2 YFSETQ. The CDR3 has 14 residues. The chain's CDR3 is CASSSGQGADTQYF. The CDR3 DNA is TGCGCCAGCAGTTCCGGACAGGGCGCAGATACGCAGTATTTT. Full variable domain (rest looked up from reference TRBV5-1 and TRBJ2-3): KAGVTQTPRYLIKTRGQQVTLSCSPISGHRSVSWYQQTPGQGLQFLFEYFSETQRNKGNFPGRFSGRQFSNSRSEMNVSTLELGDSALYLCASSSGQGADTQYFGPGTRLTVL.

This chain uses TRBV18 with TRBJ1-5, with TRBD1 matching 7 bases. J was trimmed by 6 bases and V by 5 bases; bases with no gene match: 10. The CDR3 has 15 residues. Germline V CDR1 and CDR2: KGHSH, LQKENI. CDR3 bases: TGTGCCAGCTCATCGGACAGGATAGGGAGTCAGCCCCAGCATTTT. Translation: CASSSDRIGSQPQHF.

To note about this clone: Distinct nucleotide sequences in the sample also encode this CDR3. The chain joins TRBV5-6 to TRBJ1-2; the D gene is possibly TRBD1 (6 bases). Germline CDR1 is SGHDT and CDR2 is YYEEEE. V was cut by 5 bases and J by 2 bases, with 10 bases left in between. CDR3 length: 13 residues. The CDR3 protein is CASSVDSNYGYTF. The CDR3 DNA is TGTGCCAGCAGTGTGGACAGCAACTATGGCTACACCTTC.

V is TRBV2 and J is TRBJ2-5; D is unclear. V lost 7 bases to trimming and J lost 4 bases, with 13 bases between them. CDR1 and CDR2 (germline): SNHLY, FYNNEI. The CDR3 length is 13 residues. CDR3 protein: CASTRDSRETQYF. The CDR3, as DNA: TGTGCCAGCACACGAGACTCGCGAGAGACCCAGTACTTC.

The V and J genes are TRBV5-6 and TRBJ1-1; tentative D call: TRBD1 (5 bases). The V and J ends lost 3 bases and 4 bases respectively, with 7 bases between them. Germline CDR1 reads SGHDT; CDR2 reads YYEEEE. The CDR3 extends over 12 amino acids. CDR3 loop: CASSWGGTEAFF. CDR3 nucleotides: TGTGCCAGCAGCTGGGGGGGCACTGAAGCTTTCTTT. Full variable domain (rest looked up from reference TRBV5-6 and TRBJ1-1): DAGVTQSPTHLIKTRGQQVTLRCSPKSGHDTVSWYQQALGQGPQFIFQYYEEEERQRGNFPDRFSGHQFPNYSSELNVNALLLGDSALYLCASSWGGTEAFFGQGTRLTVV.

The chain uses TRBV9 and TRBJ2-7; a possible D gene is TRBD1 (6 bases). The germline CDR1 and CDR2 sequences are SGDLS and YYNGEE. The CDR3 has 14 amino acids. The V end lost 4 bases, the J end lost 4 bases, and 15 bases lay between the germline ends. CDR3 nucleotides: TGTGCCAGCAGCTCTAGTGGGACACTATACGAGCAGTACTTC. Translated, it gives CASSSSGTLYEQYF.

The V call is TRBV29-1, the J call TRBJ1-1; possible D gene TRBD1, 5 bases. This CDR3 comprises 13 residues. V was trimmed by 3 bases and J by 0 bases, leaving 8 bases between them. Looked up from germline, CDR1 is SQVTM and CDR2 is ANQGSEA. The CDR3 is CSVDGAMNTEAFF. Written as DNA, the CDR3 is TGCAGCGTTGATGGGGCTATGAACACTGAAGCTTTCTTT. The variable domain in full, with the rest retrieved from reference TRBV29-1 and TRBJ1-1, is SAVISQKPSRDICQRGTSLTIQCQVDSQVTMMFWYRQQPGQSLTLIATANQGSEATYESGFVIDKFPISRPNLTFSTLTVSNMSPEDSSIYLCSVDGAMNTEAFFGQGTRLTVV.

The chain has TRBV27 and TRBJ2-4; 15 bases match TRBD2. The CDR3 spans 19 residues. The V and J ends lost 5 bases and 0 bases, in that order; junction bases with no gene match: 8. The germline CDR1 and CDR2 sequences are MNHEY and SMNVEV (reference sequence). The CDR3 DNA reads TGTGCCAGCAGTCGCATGGGACTAGCGGGGGGACAAGCCAAAAACATTCAGTACTTC. Its protein product is CASSRMGLAGGQAKNIQYF.

J is TRBJ2-3 and V is TRBV25-1, with 10 nucleotides matching TRBD2. The CDR3 is 15 amino acids. Germline V gene data show CDR1 as MGHDK and CDR2 as SYGVNS. Trimming removed 11 bases from V and 4 bases from J; junction bases left unmatched: 12. DNA of the CDR3: TGTGCCTCTCAAGCGGGGGGGCTGGGTTCAGATACGCAGTATTTT. Translated: CASQAGGLGSDTQYF.

This clone has just one count. This rearrangement joins TRBV2 to TRBJ1-6, with 8 bases identical to TRBD1. Germline loops: CDR1 SNHLY, CDR2 FYNNEI. J was trimmed by 8 bases and V by 6 bases; bases with no gene match: 9. This CDR3 has 15 residues. The CDR3 nucleotides read TGTGCCAGCAGAACCCGACAGGGGACGGATTCACCCCTCCACTTT. Amino acid sequence: CASRTRQGTDSPLHF.

This clone came up a few times. The chain couples TRBV6-6 to TRBJ2-7, with 10 positions matching TRBD1. This CDR3 region has 13 residues. V shed 6 bases, J shed 3 bases, and the junction held 2 bases outside the gene matches. CDR1 is MNHNY, CDR2 SVGAGI, per germline (reference sequence). The chain's CDR3 is CASRRTGGYEQYF. The DNA for the CDR3 is TGTGCCAGCAGACGGACAGGGGGCTACGAGCAGTACTTC.

The chain links TRBV10-1 to TRBJ2-3; no firm D call. V lost 5 bases and J lost 2, with 17 bases in between. Germline CDR1 reads WNHNN; CDR2 reads SYGVQD (reference sequence). This CDR3 has 16 amino acids. CDR3 in DNA: TGCGCCAGCAGTAACCGGGTCACGTCCCTCACAGATACGCAGTATTTT. It translates to CASSNRVTSLTDTQYF.

The V call is TRBV10-1, the J call TRBJ2-3, with 8 positions matching TRBD2. The CDR3 contains 16 residues. The trim removed 0 bases at V and 8 bases at J, leaving 10 bases unmatched. Germline V gene sequence: CDR1 WNHNN, CDR2 SYGVQD (reference sequence). The CDR3 DNA sequence: TGCGCCAGCAGTGAGTCGAGAAGCGGGGGTGGGGGTACGCAGTATTTT. It encodes CASSESRSGGGGTQYF.

The chain carries TRBV27 and TRBJ2-3; TRBD2 matches at 7 bases. Trimming took 0 bases from V and 10 from J; bases not matched to a gene: 16. There are 17 residues in the CDR3. Germline CDR1 reads MNHEY; CDR2 reads SMNVEV (reference sequence). The CDR3 is CASSLSISSGITESQYF. CDR3 nucleotides: TGTGCCAGCAGTTTATCGATTTCTAGCGGAATTACGGAATCGCAGTATTTT.

The CDR3, as DNA: TGTGCCAGCAGCTTGGGGACAGGCATAAATCAGCCCCAGCATTTT. This sequence encodes CASSLGTGINQPQHF. This rearrangement joins TRBV5-8 to TRBJ1-5, with 7 bases matching TRBD1. J was trimmed by 4 bases and V by 0 bases; bases with no gene match: 4. CDR3 size: 15 residues. Germline V gene data show CDR1 as SGHTS and CDR2 as YDEGEE.

This chain joins TRBV7-6 and TRBJ2-5; D unresolved. CDR1 and CDR2 from the germline V gene are SGHVS and FNYEAQ. Trimming left V 1 base short and J 2 bases short, with 8 bases between. The CDR3 is made up of 14 amino acids. CDR3 loop: CASSLGGVQETQYF. In DNA form, the CDR3 reads TGTGCCAGCAGCTTAGGTGGAGTGCAAGAGACCCAGTACTTC.

The chain joins TRBV6-1 to TRBJ2-2; D gene uncertain. The ends were cut back, 6 bases at V and 2 bases at J, with 13 bases in the middle. Germline V gene lookup returns CDR1 MNHNS and CDR2 SASEGT. The CDR3 length is 15 residues. As DNA, the CDR3 is TGTGCCAGCAGGCTACGCCGTTATAACACCGGGGAGCTGTTTTTT. This codes for CASRLRRYNTGELFF.